This entry describes one T cell receptor (beta chain). Its antigen is unknown. There were no recent acute infections or vaccinations among the donors, who were healthy HIV-negative adults. The method was immunoSEQ multiplex PCR; TCRdb's version includes in-frame clones alone and lacks a portion of them. The top ten hold 1.7% of the sample, which has hundreds of thousands of clones, around 72% seen once. This CDR3 spans 16 amino acids. This record comes from a study of shared clonotypes between healthy human individuals. Findings and caveats of the study: There were few donors, and this limited the genetic and exposure-history diversity represented.

The rearrangement joins TRBV21-1 to TRBJ2-1; TRBD2 is the table's D call, not checked against the DNA. TRBV21-1 is assigned pseudogene status. The TCR originated in a woman in her twenties or thirties in good health. The sample was memory CD4+ T cells sorted from blood. Sample subset: CD45RA-negative fraction. The CDR3 DNA is TGTGCCAGCAGCAAACCCCCTAGCGGGGGGTACAATGAGCAGTTCTTC. It codes for CASSKPPSGGYNEQFF.